The source of this T cell receptor (beta chain) is a study of beta chain features in type 1 diabetes. Across the whole study: In age, gender and cell yields, patients were similar to healthy donors.

CD4+ cells of the naive, central memory, regulatory and stem cell-like memory types were sorted via CD45RO/CCR7/CD25/CD127/CD95/CD27. Sequencing targeted expressed TCRB transcripts, as all isolated RNA had been reverse transcribed. Repertoires were generated with immunoSEQ multiplex PCR, while TCRdb's copy carries only in-frame clones and drops some. The data show 250,000 or so clones, with roughly 20% seen just once and around 0.029% held by the top ten. The CDR3 runs 15 residues. Between the trimmed V and J ends, which lost 1 base and 3 bases, there was a span of 7 bases. Germline CDR1 and CDR2: MNHEY and SVGAGI. Regarding the study as a whole: Any HLA effect on TCRB rearrangement was left unresolved by small sub-analyses. Within each of all four CD4+ subsets, Type 1 diabetes patients had TCRB CDR3s that were moderately but significantly shorter.

Only a few counts were recorded for this clone. Its cognate antigen is unknown. The TCR was taken from a woman aged 40 to 50 with type 1 diabetes. J is TRBJ1-6 and V is TRBV6-5; no clear D gene. Sequencing was done on a sample of naive CD4+ T cells from blood. The CDR3 spells CASSYLEDYNSPLHF. The CDR3 DNA is TGTGCCAGCAGTTACTTGGAGGACTATAATTCACCCCTCCACTTT.